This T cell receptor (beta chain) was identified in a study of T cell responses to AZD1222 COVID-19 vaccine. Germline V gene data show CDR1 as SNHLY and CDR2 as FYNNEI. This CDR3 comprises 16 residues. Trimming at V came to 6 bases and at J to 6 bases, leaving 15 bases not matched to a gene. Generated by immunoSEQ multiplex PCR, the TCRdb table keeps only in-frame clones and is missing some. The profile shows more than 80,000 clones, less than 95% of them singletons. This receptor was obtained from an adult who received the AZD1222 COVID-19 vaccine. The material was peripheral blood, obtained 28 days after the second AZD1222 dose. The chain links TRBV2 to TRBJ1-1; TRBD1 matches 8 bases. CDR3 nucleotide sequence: TGTGCCAGCAGCGTACGAGTAAGGACAGGGCTCTCTGAAGCTTTCTTT. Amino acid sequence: CASSVRVRTGLSEAFF.